This TCR beta chain was profiled in a study of cytomegalovirus exposure and HLA in healthy donors. Study context: Earlier, almost 120 million unique TCR beta sequences were recovered from around 190 million T cells by an analysis. Whole-study findings and limits: A few CMV-associated chains proved CMV antigen-specific in vitro.

Worth noting for this clone: Its specificity is not known.

Unmatched junction bases numbered 20, after V lost 7 bases and J lost 4 bases. The CDR3 totals 18 residues. Germline CDR1 and CDR2: SGHAT and FQNNGV. PCR primers comprised 60 Vbeta and 13 Jbeta primers. Sequencing was performed with immunoSEQ multiplex PCR; in TCRdb, only in-frame clones are kept and a portion is missing. The data hold about 150,000 clones, with around 66% observed a single time. Healthy bone marrow donors made up the donor group. The clonotype was recovered from a woman in her 30s in good health and CMV-seropositive. This sequence joins TRBV11-2 and TRBJ2-3; TRBD2 agrees at 7 bases. Specimen: PBMCs. CDR3 in amino acids: CASTNKGWAGVSADTQYF. The CDR3 DNA reads TGTGCCAGCACAAACAAAGGGTGGGCGGGAGTATCCGCAGATACGCAGTATTTT.